A selection of T cell receptor beta chains follows, all from one sample in a study of blood T cell repertoires in COVID-19. Measured with immunoSEQ multiplex PCR; TCRdb has only the in-frame clones, and not every one. The table has under 150,000 clones, over 80% seen once; the top ten hold 2% to 2.5%. The sequencing input was peripheral blood. The receptors come from a man aged 25 to 45 with acute or convalescent COVID-19. Each CDR3 is given with its conserved first and last residue. A D gene is named only where the DNA matches it firmly. Clone size appears in some rows only: once, few, many, or a class for an expanded clone.

CASSLKPGQGYYGYTF,TGTGCCAGCAGTTTAAAACCCGGACAGGGTTATTATGGCTACACCTTC,TRBD1,TRBV27,.,TRBJ1-2
CASSKEVGENSNQPQHF,TGTGCCAGCAGCAAAGAGGTCGGAGAAAATAGCAATCAGCCCCAGCATTTT,.,TRBV21-1,.,TRBJ1-5
CASTPMGEGGNEQFF,TGTGCCAGCACCCCGATGGGGGAGGGGGGAAATGAGCAGTTCTTC,.,TRBV11-1,.,TRBJ2-1
CASSIVNPVSSGNTIYF,TGTGCCAGTAGTATTGTTAACCCCGTGAGCTCTGGAAACACCATATATTTT,.,TRBV19,.,TRBJ1-3
CASLGGQGAEDTQYF,TGTGCCAGTTTGGGGGGACAGGGGGCGGAAGATACGCAGTATTTT,TRBD1,TRBV19,.,TRBJ2-3
CASSLALAGVFF,TGTGCCAGCAGCTTAGCCCTAGCGGGAGTGTTCTTC,TRBD2,TRBV7-9,.,TRBJ2-1
CASKMTGVNGYTF,TGTGCCAGCAAAATGACAGGGGTCAATGGCTACACCTTC,TRBD1,TRBV6-5,.,TRBJ1-2
CASGGGHGYTF,TGTGCCAGCGGGGGAGGGCATGGCTACACCTTC,.,TRBV12-3/TRBV12-4,.,TRBJ1-2
CASRRSDSYNEQFF,TGTGCCAGCAGGAGGTCGGACTCCTACAATGAGCAGTTCTTC,.,TRBV9,.,TRBJ2-1
CASSVATGVNEKLFF,TGTGCCAGCAGCGTTGCGACAGGGGTTAATGAAAAACTGTTTTTT,TRBD1,TRBV9,.,TRBJ1-4
CSVPVGQGGYEQYF,TGCAGCGTCCCCGTCGGCCAGGGTGGTTACGAGCAGTACTTC,.,TRBV29-1,few,TRBJ2-7
CASSWSQETGELFF,TGTGCCAGCAGCTGGTCCCAGGAAACCGGGGAGCTGTTTTTT,.,TRBV7-9,.,TRBJ2-2
CASSLEAVGGDYGYTF,TGTGCCAGCAGCTTGGAGGCGGTCGGGGGGGACTATGGCTACACCTTC,.,TRBV5-5,once,TRBJ1-2
CASSMSGTDTQYF,TGTGCCAGTAGTATGAGCGGCACAGATACGCAGTATTTT,.,TRBV19,.,TRBJ2-3
CASTGNTGNTEAFF,TGTGCCAGCACGGGGAACACAGGGAACACTGAAGCTTTCTTT,.,TRBV4-2,few,TRBJ1-1
CASSLGNDRGQSYTF,TGCGCCAGCAGCTTGGGGAACGACAGGGGGCAGAGCTACACCTTC,TRBD1,TRBV5-1,.,TRBJ1-2
CALGGGFPTAGELFF,TGTGCGCTGGGGGGGGGCTTCCCAACCGCCGGGGAGCTGTTTTTT,.,TRBV30,.,TRBJ2-2
CASSGLLGQGENYGYTF,TGTGCCAGCAGCGGTCTTTTGGGACAGGGGGAAAACTATGGCTACACCTTC,.,TRBV21-1,.,TRBJ1-2